This T cell receptor beta chain stems from a study of blood T cell repertoires in COVID-19. Study in general: COVID-19 samples collected from the United States, Italy and Spain covered acute and convalescent phases. T cells, B-cell-depleted T cells, or PBMCs provided the cDNA or gDNA that served as material.

Per germline, CDR1 LGHNT and CDR2 FRNRAP. V trimming: 10 bases; J trimming: 3 bases; junction bases outside the gene matches: 11. This CDR3 region has 14 residues. Allocation to cohorts depended on clinical history reported by the participants. How the authors handled the data: Estimated nucleated cell counts came from reference gene primer amplification. The assay was immunoSEQ multiplex PCR, and TCRdb's table has in-frame clones only and misses some. The DNA gave D and trimming, while V, J and clone size come from that table. The table shows about 220,000 clones, with 88% occurring only once. V usage is TRBV12-5 and J usage is TRBJ2-5, with 7 bases identical to TRBD2. Source material: PBMCs or T cells enriched from blood (not recorded which). The clonotype comes from a woman aged 45-60 years with acute COVID-19. CDR3 sequence reads: CAILGSGVKETQYF. The DNA for the CDR3 is TGTGCTATTTTGGGCAGCGGGGTTAAAGAGACCCAGTACTTC.